The rows below give T cell receptor beta chains drawn from one sample of a study of cytotoxic CD8 clonotypes in ibrutinib-treated CLL. Sequenced by immunoSEQ multiplex PCR; TCRdb stores in-frame clones only, minus some. The sample shows fewer than 200,000 clones, about 80% of them seen only once. The sequenced sample was PBMCs, obtained after 24 months of ibrutinib treatment. The receptors shown here come from a human donor with chronic lymphocytic leukemia. Each CDR3 is given with its conserved first and last residue. The D gene is left open where the match is weak.

TRBD1	TRBV6-6	CASSWGYLQGGTEAFF
TRBD2	TRBV29-1	CSVDSSLSGRREEQFF
.	TRBV6-5	CASSTSFGNTEQYF
TRBD1	TRBV6-1	CASSRQGLSTEAFF
.	TRBV27	CASSLAQGPLEAFF
.	TRBV5-1	CASSLASISGNTIYF
.	TRBV28	CASSLSADKGGYTF
.	TRBV7-7	CASSSGGGWETQYF
TRBD1	TRBV18	CASSAQGDTEAFF
.	TRBV7-2	CASSPTRGEKLFF
TRBD2	TRBV2	CASSGIRDYTDTQYF
TRBD1	TRBV7-3	CASSPRDRGLGETQYF
TRBD1	TRBV6-1	CASSASGTGWGYYNEQFF
TRBD2	TRBV5-1	CASSKTIAGGRTDTQYF
.	TRBV15	CATSTHWDTHYEQYF
TRBD1	TRBV5-5	CASSLWGTAIGYGYTF
TRBD2	TRBV19	CASTDGLAGVTGELFF
.	TRBV7-2	CASSLATVDSNTEAFF
.	TRBV7-9	CASSSRGGTTEAFF
TRBD2	TRBV7-9	CASSPGLAGGVGEGQFF
TRBD1	TRBV9	CASSELRTGGLNTEAFF
.	TRBV28	CASSPPGTTGNTIYF
.	TRBV18	CASSGQGNNEQFF
.	TRBV16	CASSRNTEAFF
.	TRBV7-8	CASSPGTVNQPQHF
TRBD2	TRBV9	CASSEVPGGGDTQYF
TRBD1	TRBV6-6	CASNPGQGSGGYTF
TRBD2	TRBV4-3	CASSQEYGTSGRVRETQYF
.	TRBV27	CASSSISAGIRSGELFF
TRBD2	TRBV18	CASSAGGGTETQYF
.	TRBV4-1	CASSQEITGPGANVLTF
.	TRBV20-1	CSARSGSILFF
.	TRBV15	CATSRPDKDEQFF
.	TRBV25-1	CASSGGARRNEQFF
.	TRBV20-1	CSANRVTEAFF
.	TRBV7-3	CASSSWTEETQYF
.	TRBV6-4	CASSARSTGELFF
.	TRBV28	CASKTGGTGNSNQPQHF
TRBD1	TRBV19	CASSIGTGPNQPQHF
TRBD1	TRBV29-1	CSVKDRGSNQPQHF
TRBD1	TRBV5-1	CASSLATGVYGYTF
.	TRBV5-1	CASSRQGWGNNEKLFF
.	TRBV6-6	CASSYSSEQFF
.	TRBV5-6	CASSQASVRTTDTQYF
.	TRBV7-3	CASSLMGGFSYNSPLHF
.	TRBV5-1	CASSTMTGSWSGNTIYF
.	TRBV27	CASSSRFSFSGNTIYF
TRBD1	TRBV28	CASSFKGGVLFF
TRBD1	TRBV30	CAWTPGTDQPQHF
.	TRBV27	CASSSIGREANEKLFF